This T cell receptor (beta chain) was obtained from a study of T cell changes during pregnancy in multiple sclerosis. Clones were sequenced by immunoSEQ multiplex PCR, and TCRdb holds only the in-frame ones, with some missing. The sample yields around 62,000 clones, approximately 90% seen once. This CDR3 has 15 amino acids. Germline lookup yields CDR1 SEHNR and CDR2 FQNEAQ (reference sequence). V was clipped by 4 bases and J by 8 bases; unmatched bases: 14. J is TRBJ2-7 and V is TRBV7-9; 7 bases match TRBD1. This material consisted of peripheral blood, taken in the first trimester of pregnancy. This TCR came from a female donor with multiple sclerosis, enrolled in a pregnancy study. The CDR3 DNA reads TGTGCCAGCAGCTCGGGACAGTCCGGGTTTGGCAAGCAGTACTTC. Translation: CASSSGQSGFGKQYF.